This T cell receptor (beta chain) comes out of a study of PD-L1 blockade in urothelial cancer. Whole-study results and caveats: Pretreatment TCR clonality in blood under the median foretold superior survival.

Sample time point: pretreatment peripheral blood. The CDR3 loop spans 13 amino acids. V shed 7 bases and J 7 bases; nucleotides not matched to a gene: 10. CDR1 is SQVTM, CDR2 ANQGSEA, per germline. Worth noting for this clone: Its cognate antigen is unknown.

The assay was immunoSEQ multiplex PCR, and TCRdb's table has in-frame clones only and misses some. The data contain some 50,000 clones, 70% to 90% of them singletons. This TCR derives from a woman aged 55-70 years with urothelial cancer. J is TRBJ2-7 and V is TRBV29-1; 10 bases line up with TRBD1. Sequences were derived from PBMCs, sampled around atezolizumab (anti-PD-L1) treatment. CDR3 protein: CSGARQGAKEQYF. The CDR3 nucleotides are TGCAGCGGCGCAAGACAGGGGGCGAAAGAGCAGTACTTC.